This T cell receptor (beta chain) was profiled in a study of blood T cell repertoires in COVID-19 (TCRdb year 2020). In terms of the full investigation: Samples from collaborators originated in the United States, Italy and Spain and spanned both the acute and convalescent phases of COVID-19. HLA class I and class II types, where available, came from metadata supplied by the sample provider rather than from assay-based typing. The material from the prospective study consisted of cDNA or gDNA derived from T cells, B-cell-depleted T cells, or PBMCs. The samples were drawn from two sources: the first 160 participants of the ongoing ImmuneRACE study, and 1,200 or so subjects contributed by 6 global collaborators. The repertoires were released in a freely available public database intended as a resource for research on the immune response to SARS-CoV-2. The dataset comprised deeply sampled blood TCRbeta repertoires from subjects exposed to, actively infected with, or recovered from COVID-19. The sample metadata nearly always contained a de-identified subject ID, COVID-19 status, age in years and sex. The research as a whole found: How much clinical and demographic metadata was included differed by source and by participant, and the metadata was provided uncurated.

Concerning this clone: The target of this receptor is not known. Nothing much larger sits one base from this clone, and base qualities are not available.

Collaborating institutions collected whole blood in K2EDTA tubes following their own protocols. For TCRbeta analysis, collaborator samples were shipped as frozen whole blood, as isolated PBMCs, or as DNA extracted from either sample type. CDR1 and CDR2 are drawn from the germline V gene: SGDLS, YYNGEE. The CDR3 holds 17 amino acids from the cysteine to the phenylalanine. The entry retains the CDR3 DNA only, 51 bases that are in frame from base 1. V and J are trimmed by 3 bases and 0 bases, and the gene matches miss 7 bases of the junction. TCRbeta CDR3 regions were amplified from genomic DNA using the immunoSEQ Assay, a bias-controlled multiplex PCR. The paper's data handling went like this. The number of nucleated cells in each sample was estimated from the amplification of reference gene primers within the assay. To quantify the absolute abundance of each unique TCRbeta CDR3 rearrangement, sequence reads were collapsed and filtered. Productive Simpson clonality was computed per sample as the square root of Simpson's diversity index over productive rearrangements. The clones in this table, taken by TCRdb from immuneACCESS, are in-frame only. Not every clone is retained; where verified, under half of the shortfall comes from an unresolved V gene, and the cause of the rest is unknown. Clonal size and the V and J genes are those of that table, whereas D and trimming came from the DNA. This sample comprises around 200,000 clones, about four fifths of them detected only once. Clones ranked in the top ten supply roughly 2.7% of the sample.

The clonotype was recovered from a woman aged 40-49 years with active or convalescent COVID-19. The chain joins TRBV9 to TRBJ1-3; 9 middle bases align to TRBD1. The sample taken for sequencing was peripheral blood. The nucleotide sequence is given as TGTGCCAGCAGCGCGCGGACAGGGGCCTTCTCTGGAAACACCATATATTTT. The translation is CASSARTGAFSGNTIYF.